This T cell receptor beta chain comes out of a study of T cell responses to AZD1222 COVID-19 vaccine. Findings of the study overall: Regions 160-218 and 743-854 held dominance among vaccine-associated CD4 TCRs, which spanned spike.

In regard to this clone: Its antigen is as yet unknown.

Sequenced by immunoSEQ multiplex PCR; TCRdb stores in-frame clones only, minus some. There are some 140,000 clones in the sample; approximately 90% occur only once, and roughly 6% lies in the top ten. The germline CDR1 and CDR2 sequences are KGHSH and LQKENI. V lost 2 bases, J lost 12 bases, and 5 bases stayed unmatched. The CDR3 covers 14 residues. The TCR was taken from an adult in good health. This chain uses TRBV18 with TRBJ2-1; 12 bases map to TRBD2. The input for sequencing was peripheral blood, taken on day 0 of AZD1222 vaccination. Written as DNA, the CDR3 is TGTGCCAGCTCACCAGAGACTAGCGGGAGTTGGCAGTTCTTC. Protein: CASSPETSGSWQFF.